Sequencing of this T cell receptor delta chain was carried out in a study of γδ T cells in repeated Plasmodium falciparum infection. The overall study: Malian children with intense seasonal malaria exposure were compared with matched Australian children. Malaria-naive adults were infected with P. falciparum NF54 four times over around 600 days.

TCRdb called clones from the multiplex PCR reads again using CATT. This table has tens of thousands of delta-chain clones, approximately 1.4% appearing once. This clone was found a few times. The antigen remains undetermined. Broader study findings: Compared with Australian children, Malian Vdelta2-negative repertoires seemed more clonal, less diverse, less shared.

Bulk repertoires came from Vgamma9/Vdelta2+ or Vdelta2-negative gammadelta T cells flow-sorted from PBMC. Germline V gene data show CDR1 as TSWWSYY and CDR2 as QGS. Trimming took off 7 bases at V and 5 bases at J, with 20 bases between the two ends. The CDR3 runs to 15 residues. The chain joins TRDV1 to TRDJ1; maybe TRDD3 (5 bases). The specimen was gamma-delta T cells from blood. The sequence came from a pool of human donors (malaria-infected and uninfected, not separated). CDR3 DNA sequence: TGTGCTCTTGTGGGCCTCAATTTGGGGCAAGATAAACTCATCTTT. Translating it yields CALVGLNLGQDKLIF.